Listed below are T cell receptor beta chains from one sample, sequenced in a study of shared clonotypes between healthy human individuals. Assay used: immunoSEQ multiplex PCR; TCRdb lists only in-frame clones, some missing. Counted here are some 2.3 million clones, more than 85% occurring once; the ten biggest clones make up 0.35% to 0.5%. The material sequenced was naive CD4+ T cells from PBMCs. The receptors here all came from a young man in good health. Some clones in this sample may be carry-over from other donors' samples. The CDR3 runs from the conserved cysteine through the conserved F or W. A D gene is named only where the DNA matches it firmly. Only part of the rows carry a size: once, few, many, or a class if the clone is expanded.

v_gene,abundance,j_gene,d_gene,CDR3nt,CDR3aa
TRBV4-3,NA,TRBJ2-7,TRBD2,TGCGCCAGCAGCCAGGGTGGGACTAGCGCGTACGAGCAGTACTTC,CASSQGGTSAYEQYF
TRBV4-3,NA,TRBJ2-1,NA,TGCGCCAGCAGCCAATCGGACAGACCCTACAATGAGCAGTTCTTC,CASSQSDRPYNEQFF
TRBV5-1,NA,TRBJ1-2,TRBD1,TGCGCCAGCAGCCTTGGCAGGCAGGGGGCATCTTTTGGGTATGGCTACACCTTC,CASSLGRQGASFGYGYTF
TRBV9,NA,TRBJ2-5,NA,TGTGCCAGCAGTGGACGGTCGCCCCGCATAGATCAAGAGACCCAGTACTTC,CASSGRSPRIDQETQYF
TRBV5-1,NA,TRBJ2-5,NA,TGCGCCAGCAGCTTGGCCACGAGGCTAGTCAGAAGAGTGTGGGAGACCCAGTACTTC,CASSLATRLVRRVWETQYF
TRBV4-1,NA,TRBJ2-5,TRBD1,TGCGCCAGCAGCCGGGACAGGGCGAGGGAGACCCAGTACTTC,CASSRDRARETQYF
TRBV7-3,once,TRBJ2-5,TRBD1,TGTGCCAGCAGCTTGCTCGGGACAGGGGGCTCCTTCGGCGAGACCCAGTACTTC,CASSLLGTGGSFGETQYF
TRBV27,NA,TRBJ2-7,TRBD1,TGTGCCAGCAATACCGGGACAGCGACCTACGAGCAGTACTTC,CASNTGTATYEQYF
TRBV7-2,NA,TRBJ2-5,TRBD2,TGTGCCAGCAGCTTACCTGCTCTGGCGGGGACCGGGGGGTCTTACTTC,CASSLPALAGTGGSYF
TRBV5-4,NA,TRBJ2-7,TRBD2,TGTGCCAGCCGCTCCGGGCTAGCGGGACAATACGAGCAGTACTTC,CASRSGLAGQYEQYF
TRBV2,once,TRBJ1-2,NA,TGTGCCAGCAGTGTTGAGAGTATCTATGGCTACACCTTC,CASSVESIYGYTF
TRBV28,NA,TRBJ2-7,TRBD1,TGTGCCAGCAGTTCGATCACCCCCGGGACAGGGGGTACCTACGAGCAGTACTTC,CASSSITPGTGGTYEQYF
TRBV28,NA,TRBJ2-7,TRBD2,TGTGCCAGCAGCCCTACTCCGGGACTATCGACCTACGAGCAGTACTTC,CASSPTPGLSTYEQYF
TRBV5-1,once,TRBJ2-3,NA,TGCGCCAGCACCATTACACCTGTCGCCGGAGGCACAGATACGCAGTATTTT,CASTITPVAGGTDTQYF
TRBV28,once,TRBJ1-1,NA,TGTGCCAGCAGTTTCGTCCAGGCCACCACTGAAGCTTTCTTT,CASSFVQATTEAFF
TRBV30,NA,TRBJ2-2,NA,TGTGCCTGGAGCCGGCCCGGGGGGCGTACCGGGGAGCTGTTTTTT,CAWSRPGGRTGELFF
TRBV9,NA,TRBJ2-7,NA,TGTGCCAGCAGTAAGGGGAGCTCCTACGAGCAGTACTTC,CASSKGSSYEQYF
TRBV18,NA,TRBJ2-3,TRBD2,TGTGCCAGCTCACCGACCACACTAGCGGGAGGGCCAGATACGCAGTATTTT,CASSPTTLAGGPDTQYF
TRBV19,NA,TRBJ2-7,TRBD2,TGTGCCAGTAGGAGGACTAGCGGGAGCTCCTACGAGCAGTACTTC,CASRRTSGSSYEQYF
TRBV27,NA,TRBJ1-1,TRBD1,TGTGCCAGCAGTTCGTACAGGGGTTACACTGAAGCTTTCTTT,CASSSYRGYTEAFF
TRBV25-1,NA,TRBJ2-7,TRBD2,TGTGCCAGTCGGACTAGCGGGAGCATGGAGCAGTACTTC,CASRTSGSMEQYF
TRBV5-4,NA,TRBJ2-1,TRBD2,TGTGCCAGCAGCCCCTCGGGCGGGAGCCCCTACAATGAGCAGTTCTTC,CASSPSGGSPYNEQFF
TRBV10-1,once,TRBJ1-3,NA,TGCGCCAGCAGTGAGTCGCGGCTCTACTCTGGAAACACCATATATTTT,CASSESRLYSGNTIYF
TRBV5-4,NA,TRBJ2-3,TRBD1,TGTGCCAGCAGCGGACTCCAGGGGGATTTGAGAGATACGCAGTATTTT,CASSGLQGDLRDTQYF
TRBV5-1,NA,TRBJ1-2,TRBD1,TGCGCCAGCAGCGAATCCCATTGGACAGGGGATAACTATGGCTACACCTTC,CASSESHWTGDNYGYTF
TRBV19,NA,TRBJ1-5,NA,TGTGCCAGTAGTATAGATCAATGGCAGGTCAATCAGCCCCAGCATTTT,CASSIDQWQVNQPQHF
TRBV2,NA,TRBJ2-7,NA,TGTGCCAGCAGGCGGCAATCCGACGAGCAGTACTTC,CASRRQSDEQYF
TRBV2,NA,TRBJ1-2,NA,TGTGCCAGCTCCTCCAGCGGGTCGGGCTACACCTTC,CASSSSGSGYTF
TRBV28,once,TRBJ1-4,NA,TGTGCCAGCACCCCCTGGAGGGGAGATGAAAAACTGTTTTTT,CASTPWRGDEKLFF
TRBV28,NA,TRBJ1-4,NA,TGTGCCAGCCGGGCAACTAATGAAAAACTGTTTTTT,CASRATNEKLFF
TRBV28,few,TRBJ1-5,NA,TGTGCCAGCAGTTCGTTGAATCAGCCCCAGCATTTT,CASSSLNQPQHF
TRBV28,NA,TRBJ2-3,NA,TGTGCCAGCAGTTTGGCTGGCACAGATACGCAGTATTTT,CASSLAGTDTQYF
TRBV15,NA,TRBJ2-7,NA,TGTGCCACCAGCAGAGATTACCCTCGGGGAGTCCCCTACGAGCAGTACTTC,CATSRDYPRGVPYEQYF
TRBV4-1,NA,TRBJ2-7,TRBD2,TGCGCCAGCAGACCGACTAGCGGGAGCTCCTACGAGCAGTACTTC,CASRPTSGSSYEQYF
TRBV5-1,NA,TRBJ2-2,NA,TGCGCCAGCAGCAGAGGGGGGGGCCGGGACACCGGGGAGCTGTTTTTT,CASSRGGGRDTGELFF